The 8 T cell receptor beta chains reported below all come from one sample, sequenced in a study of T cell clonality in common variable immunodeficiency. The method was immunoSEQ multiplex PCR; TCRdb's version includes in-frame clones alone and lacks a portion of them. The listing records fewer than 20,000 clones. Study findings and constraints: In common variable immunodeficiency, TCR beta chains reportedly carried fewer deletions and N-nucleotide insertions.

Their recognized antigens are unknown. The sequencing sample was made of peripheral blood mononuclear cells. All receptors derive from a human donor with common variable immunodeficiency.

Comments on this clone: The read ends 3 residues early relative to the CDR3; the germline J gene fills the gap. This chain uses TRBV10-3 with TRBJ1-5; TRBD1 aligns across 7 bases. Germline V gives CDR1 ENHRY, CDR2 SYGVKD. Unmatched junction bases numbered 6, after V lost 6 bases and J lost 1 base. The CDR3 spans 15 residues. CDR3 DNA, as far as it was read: TGTGCCATCAGCCAGACAGGGAAGAGCAATCAGCCC. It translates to CAISQTGKSNQP. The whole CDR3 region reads CAISQTGKSNQPQHF.

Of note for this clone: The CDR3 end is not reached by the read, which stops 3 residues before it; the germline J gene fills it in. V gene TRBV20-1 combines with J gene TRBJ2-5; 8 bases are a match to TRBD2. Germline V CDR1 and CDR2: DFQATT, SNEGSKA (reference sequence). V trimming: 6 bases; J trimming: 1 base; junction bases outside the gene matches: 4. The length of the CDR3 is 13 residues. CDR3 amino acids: CSAGLAGQETQYF. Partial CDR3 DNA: TGCAGTGCCGGCCTAGCGGGCCAAGAGACC.

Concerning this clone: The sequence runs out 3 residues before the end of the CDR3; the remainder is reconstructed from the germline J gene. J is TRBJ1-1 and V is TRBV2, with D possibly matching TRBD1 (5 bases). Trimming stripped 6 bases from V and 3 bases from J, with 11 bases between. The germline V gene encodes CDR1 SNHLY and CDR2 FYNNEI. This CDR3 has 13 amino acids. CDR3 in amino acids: CASRLEGYTEAFF. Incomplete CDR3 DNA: TGTGCCAGCAGATTAGAGGGGTACACTGAA.

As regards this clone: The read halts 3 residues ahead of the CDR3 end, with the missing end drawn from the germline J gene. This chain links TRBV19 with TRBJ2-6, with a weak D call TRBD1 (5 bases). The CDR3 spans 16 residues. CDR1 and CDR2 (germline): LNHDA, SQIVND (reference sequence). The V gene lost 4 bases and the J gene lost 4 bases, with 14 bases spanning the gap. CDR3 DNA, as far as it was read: TGTGCCAGTAGTAATCCGCCAGGGTTCGGGGCCAACGTC. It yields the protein CASSNPPGFGANV. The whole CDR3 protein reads CASSNPPGFGANVLTF.

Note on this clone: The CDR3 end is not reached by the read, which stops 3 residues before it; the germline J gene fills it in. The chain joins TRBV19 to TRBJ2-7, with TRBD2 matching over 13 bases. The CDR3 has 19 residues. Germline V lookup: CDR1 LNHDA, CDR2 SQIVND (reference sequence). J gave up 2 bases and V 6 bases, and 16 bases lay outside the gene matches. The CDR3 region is CASSMERGTSGTLPYEQYF. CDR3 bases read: TGTGCCAGTAGCATGGAACGAGGGACTAGCGGGACCCTCCCCTACGAG. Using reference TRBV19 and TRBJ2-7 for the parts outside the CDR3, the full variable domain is DGGITQSPKYLFRKEGQNVTLSCEQNLNHDAMYWYRQDPGQGLRLIYYSQIVNDFQKGDIAEGYSVSREKKESFPLTVTSAQKNPTAFYLCASSMERGTSGTLPYEQYFGPGTRLTVT.

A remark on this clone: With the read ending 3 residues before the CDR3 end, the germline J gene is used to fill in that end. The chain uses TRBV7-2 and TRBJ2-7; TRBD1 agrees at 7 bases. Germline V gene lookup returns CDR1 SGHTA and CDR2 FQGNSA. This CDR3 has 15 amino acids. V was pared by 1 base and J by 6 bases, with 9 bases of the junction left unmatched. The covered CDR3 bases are TGTGCCAGCAGCTTAGGGGTAGGGGGCTCTTCCGAG. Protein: CASSLGVGGSSE. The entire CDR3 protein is CASSLGVGGSSEQYF.

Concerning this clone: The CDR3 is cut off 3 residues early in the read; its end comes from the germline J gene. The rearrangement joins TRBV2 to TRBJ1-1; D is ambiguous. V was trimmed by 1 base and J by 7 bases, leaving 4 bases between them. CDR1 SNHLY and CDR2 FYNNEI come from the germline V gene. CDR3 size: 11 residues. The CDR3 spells CASSEVREAFF. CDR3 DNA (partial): TGTGCCAGCAGTGAAGTTCGTGAA.

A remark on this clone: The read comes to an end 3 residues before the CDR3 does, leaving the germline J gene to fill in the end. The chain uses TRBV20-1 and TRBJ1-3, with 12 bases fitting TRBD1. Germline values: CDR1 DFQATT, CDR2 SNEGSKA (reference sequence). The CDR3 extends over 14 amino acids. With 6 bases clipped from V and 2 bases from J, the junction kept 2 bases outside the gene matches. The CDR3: CSARDRGPGNTIYF. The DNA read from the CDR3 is TGCAGTGCAAGGGACAGGGGGCCTGGAAACACC.